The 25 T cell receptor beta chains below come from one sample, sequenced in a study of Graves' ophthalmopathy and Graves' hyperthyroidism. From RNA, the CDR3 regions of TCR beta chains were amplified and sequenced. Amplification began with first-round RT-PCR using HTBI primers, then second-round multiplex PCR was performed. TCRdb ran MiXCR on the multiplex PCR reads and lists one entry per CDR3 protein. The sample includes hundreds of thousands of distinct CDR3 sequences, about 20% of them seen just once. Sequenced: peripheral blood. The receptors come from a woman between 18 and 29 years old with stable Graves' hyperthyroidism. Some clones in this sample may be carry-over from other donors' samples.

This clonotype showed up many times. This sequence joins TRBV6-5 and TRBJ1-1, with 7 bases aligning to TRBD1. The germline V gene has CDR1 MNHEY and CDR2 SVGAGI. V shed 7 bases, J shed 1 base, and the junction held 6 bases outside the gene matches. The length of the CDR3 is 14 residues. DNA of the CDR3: TGTGCCAGCAATCCCGGGACAGCGAACACTGAAGCTTTCTTT. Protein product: CASNPGTANTEAFF.

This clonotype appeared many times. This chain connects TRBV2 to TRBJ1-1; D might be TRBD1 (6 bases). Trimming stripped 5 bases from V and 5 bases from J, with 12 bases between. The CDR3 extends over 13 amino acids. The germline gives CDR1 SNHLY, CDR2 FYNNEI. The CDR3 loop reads CASSRTASTEAFF. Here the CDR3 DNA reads TGTGCCAGCAGTAGGACAGCCTCAACTGAAGCTTTCTTT.

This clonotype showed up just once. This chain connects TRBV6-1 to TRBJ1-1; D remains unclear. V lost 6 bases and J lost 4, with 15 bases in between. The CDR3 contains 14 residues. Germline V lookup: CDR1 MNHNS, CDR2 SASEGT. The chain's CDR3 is CASRRQGLGTEAFF. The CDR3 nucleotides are TGTGCCAGCAGACGACAAGGGCTGGGCACTGAAGCTTTCTTT.

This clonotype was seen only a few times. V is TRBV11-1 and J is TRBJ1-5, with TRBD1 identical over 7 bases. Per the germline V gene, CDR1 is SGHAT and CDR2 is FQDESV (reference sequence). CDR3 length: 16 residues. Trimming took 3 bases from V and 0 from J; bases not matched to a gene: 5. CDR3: CASSLGTANSNQPQHF. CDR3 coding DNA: TGTGCCAGCAGCTTGGGGACAGCTAATAGCAATCAGCCCCAGCATTTT. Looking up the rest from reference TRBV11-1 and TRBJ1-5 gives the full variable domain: EAEVAQSPRYKITEKSQAVAFWCDPISGHATLYWYRQILGQGPELLVQFQDESVVDDSQLPKDRFSAERLKGVDSTLKIQPAELGDSAMYLCASSLGTANSNQPQHFGDGTRLSIL.

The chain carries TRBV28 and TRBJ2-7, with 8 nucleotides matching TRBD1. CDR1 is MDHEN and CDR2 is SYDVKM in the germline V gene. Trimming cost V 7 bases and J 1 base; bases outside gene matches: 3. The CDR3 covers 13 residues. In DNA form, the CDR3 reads TGTGCCAGCACTTGGGACAGGTCCTACGAGCAGTACTTC. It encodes CASTWDRSYEQYF. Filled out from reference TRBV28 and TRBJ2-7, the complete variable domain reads DVKVTQSSRYLVKRTGEKVFLECVQDMDHENMFWYRQDPGLGLRLIYFSYDVKMKEKGDIPEGYSVSREKKERFSLILESASTNQTSMYLCASTWDRSYEQYFGPGTRLTVT.

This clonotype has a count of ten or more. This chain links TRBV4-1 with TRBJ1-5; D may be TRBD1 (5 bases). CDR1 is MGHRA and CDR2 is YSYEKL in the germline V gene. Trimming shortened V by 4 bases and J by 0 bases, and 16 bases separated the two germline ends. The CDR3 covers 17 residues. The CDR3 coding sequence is TGCGCCAGCAGCCGGACTGACAGTCGACTTAGCAATCAGCCCCAGCATTTT. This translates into CASSRTDSRLSNQPQHF.

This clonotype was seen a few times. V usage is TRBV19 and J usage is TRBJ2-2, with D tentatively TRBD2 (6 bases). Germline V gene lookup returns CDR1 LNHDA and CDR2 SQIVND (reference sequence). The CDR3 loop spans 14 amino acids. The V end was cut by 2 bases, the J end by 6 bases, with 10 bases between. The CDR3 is CASSIPREAGELFF. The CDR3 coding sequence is TGTGCCAGTAGTATACCCAGGGAGGCCGGGGAGCTGTTTTTT.

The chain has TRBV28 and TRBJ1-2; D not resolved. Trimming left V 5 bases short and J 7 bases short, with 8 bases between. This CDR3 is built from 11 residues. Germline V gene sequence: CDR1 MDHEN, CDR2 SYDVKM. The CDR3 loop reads CASSPSIGYTF. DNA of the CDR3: TGTGCCAGCAGTCCAAGTATTGGCTACACCTTC.

This chain's CDR3 is CSARDPRADISTGELFF. The CDR3 DNA reads as TGCAGTGCTAGAGATCCCAGGGCGGATATCTCTACCGGGGAGCTGTTTTTT. This sequence joins TRBV20-1 and TRBJ2-2; TRBD1 is a possible D gene (5 bases). V lost 0 bases, J lost 5 bases, and 19 bases lay in between. The CDR3 is made up of 17 amino acids. The germline V gene has CDR1 DFQATT and CDR2 SNEGSKA (reference sequence).

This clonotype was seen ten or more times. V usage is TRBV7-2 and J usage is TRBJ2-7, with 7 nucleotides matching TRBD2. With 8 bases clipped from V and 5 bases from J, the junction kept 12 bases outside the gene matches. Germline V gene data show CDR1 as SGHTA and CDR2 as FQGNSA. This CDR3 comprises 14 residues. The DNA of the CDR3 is TGTGCCAGCTCAAAACAGCGGGGAATCGACGAGCAGTACTTC. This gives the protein CASSKQRGIDEQYF.

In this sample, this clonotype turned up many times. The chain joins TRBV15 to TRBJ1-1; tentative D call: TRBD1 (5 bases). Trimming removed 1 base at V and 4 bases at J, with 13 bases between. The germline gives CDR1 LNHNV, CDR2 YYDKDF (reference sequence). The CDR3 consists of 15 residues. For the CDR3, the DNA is TGTGCCACCAGCAGAGGCGTCAGGGACGCCACTGAAGCTTTCTTT. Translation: CATSRGVRDATEAFF.

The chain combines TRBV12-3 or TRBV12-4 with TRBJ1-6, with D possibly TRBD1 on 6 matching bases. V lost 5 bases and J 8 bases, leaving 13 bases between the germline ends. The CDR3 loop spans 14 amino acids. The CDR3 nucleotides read TGTGCCAGCAGTCACCGACAGGTTGATTCACCCCTCCACTTT. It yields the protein CASSHRQVDSPLHF.

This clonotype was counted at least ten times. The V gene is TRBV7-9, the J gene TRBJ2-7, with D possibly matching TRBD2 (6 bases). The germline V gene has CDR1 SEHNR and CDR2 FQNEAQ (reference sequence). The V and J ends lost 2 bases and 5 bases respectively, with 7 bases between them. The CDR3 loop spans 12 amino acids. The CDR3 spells CASSLWGDEQYF. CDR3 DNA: TGTGCCAGCAGCTTATGGGGGGACGAGCAGTACTTC.

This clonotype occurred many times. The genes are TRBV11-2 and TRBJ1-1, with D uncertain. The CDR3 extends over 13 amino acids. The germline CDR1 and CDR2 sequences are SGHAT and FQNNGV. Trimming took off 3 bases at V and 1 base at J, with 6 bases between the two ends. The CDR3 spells CASSLRPNTEAFF. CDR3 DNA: TGTGCCAGCAGCTTGAGACCGAACACTGAAGCTTTCTTT.

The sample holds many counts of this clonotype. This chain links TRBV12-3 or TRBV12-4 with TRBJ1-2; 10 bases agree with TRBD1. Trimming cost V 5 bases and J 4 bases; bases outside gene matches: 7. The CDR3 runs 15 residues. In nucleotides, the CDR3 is TGTGCCAGCAGTAGAGACAGGGGGCGCGGCTATGGCTACACCTTC. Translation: CASSRDRGRGYGYTF.

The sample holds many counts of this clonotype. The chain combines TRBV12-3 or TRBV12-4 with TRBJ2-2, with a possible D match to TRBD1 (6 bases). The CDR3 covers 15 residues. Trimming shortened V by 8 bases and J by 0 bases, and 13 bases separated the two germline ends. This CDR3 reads CASGYTGSNTGELFF. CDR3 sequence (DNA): TGTGCCAGCGGTTACACAGGGTCGAACACCGGGGAGCTGTTTTTT.

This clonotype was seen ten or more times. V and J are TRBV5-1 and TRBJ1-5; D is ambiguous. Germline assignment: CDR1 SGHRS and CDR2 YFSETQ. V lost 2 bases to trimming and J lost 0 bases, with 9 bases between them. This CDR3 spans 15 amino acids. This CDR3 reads CASSFGTTSNQPQHF. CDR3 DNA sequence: TGCGCCAGCAGCTTTGGTACTACTAGCAATCAGCCCCAGCATTTT.

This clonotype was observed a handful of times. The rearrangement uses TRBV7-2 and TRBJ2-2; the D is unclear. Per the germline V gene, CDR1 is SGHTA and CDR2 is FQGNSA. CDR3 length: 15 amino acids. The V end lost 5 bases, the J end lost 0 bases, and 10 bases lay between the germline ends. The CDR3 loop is CASSPDGTNTGELFF. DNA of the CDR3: TGTGCCAGCAGCCCGGACGGTACGAACACCGGGGAGCTGTTTTTT.

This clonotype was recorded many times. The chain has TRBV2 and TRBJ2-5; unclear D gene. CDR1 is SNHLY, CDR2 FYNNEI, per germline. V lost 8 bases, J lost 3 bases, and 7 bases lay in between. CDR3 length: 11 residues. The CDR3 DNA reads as TGTGCCAGCGGTTTGAAAGAGACCCAGTACTTC. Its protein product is CASGLKETQYF.

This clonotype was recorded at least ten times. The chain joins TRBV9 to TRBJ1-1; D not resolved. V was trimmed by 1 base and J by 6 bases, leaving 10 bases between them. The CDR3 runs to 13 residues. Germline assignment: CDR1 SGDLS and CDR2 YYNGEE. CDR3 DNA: TGTGCCAGCAGCGTAAATGGGAAGGCTGAAGCTTTCTTT. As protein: CASSVNGKAEAFF.

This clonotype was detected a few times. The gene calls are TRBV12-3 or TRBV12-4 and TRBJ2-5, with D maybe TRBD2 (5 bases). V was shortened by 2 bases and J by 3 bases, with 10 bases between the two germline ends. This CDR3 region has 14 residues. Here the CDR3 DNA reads TGTGCCAGCAGTTTATTTTCTAGCAAAGAGACCCAGTACTTC. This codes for CASSLFSSKETQYF.

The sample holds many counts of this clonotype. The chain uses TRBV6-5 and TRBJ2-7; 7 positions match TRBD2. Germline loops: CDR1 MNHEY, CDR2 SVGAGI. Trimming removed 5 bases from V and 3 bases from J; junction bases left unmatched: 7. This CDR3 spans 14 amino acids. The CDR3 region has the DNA TGTGCCAGCAGTAGCGGGGTGAGGATCTACGAGCAGTACTTC. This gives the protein CASSSGVRIYEQYF.

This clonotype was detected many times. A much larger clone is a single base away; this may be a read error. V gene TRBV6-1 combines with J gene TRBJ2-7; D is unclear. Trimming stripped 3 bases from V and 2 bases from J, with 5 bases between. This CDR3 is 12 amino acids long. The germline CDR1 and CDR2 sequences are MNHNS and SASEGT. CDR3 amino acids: CASSDRTYEQYF. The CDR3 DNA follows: TGTGCCAGCAGTGACAGAACCTACGAGCAGTACTTC.

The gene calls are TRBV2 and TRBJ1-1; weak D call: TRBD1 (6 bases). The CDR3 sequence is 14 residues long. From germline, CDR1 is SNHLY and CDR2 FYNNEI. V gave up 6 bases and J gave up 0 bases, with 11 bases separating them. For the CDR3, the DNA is TGTGCCAGCAGATACAGGGAAATGAACACTGAAGCTTTCTTT. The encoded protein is CASRYREMNTEAFF.

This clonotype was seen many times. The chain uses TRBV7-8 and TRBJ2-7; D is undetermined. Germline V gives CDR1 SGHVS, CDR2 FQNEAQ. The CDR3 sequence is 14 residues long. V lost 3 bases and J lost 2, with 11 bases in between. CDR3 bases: TGTGCCAGCAGCTTGTACACCGGCGCCTACGAGCAGTACTTC. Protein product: CASSLYTGAYEQYF.